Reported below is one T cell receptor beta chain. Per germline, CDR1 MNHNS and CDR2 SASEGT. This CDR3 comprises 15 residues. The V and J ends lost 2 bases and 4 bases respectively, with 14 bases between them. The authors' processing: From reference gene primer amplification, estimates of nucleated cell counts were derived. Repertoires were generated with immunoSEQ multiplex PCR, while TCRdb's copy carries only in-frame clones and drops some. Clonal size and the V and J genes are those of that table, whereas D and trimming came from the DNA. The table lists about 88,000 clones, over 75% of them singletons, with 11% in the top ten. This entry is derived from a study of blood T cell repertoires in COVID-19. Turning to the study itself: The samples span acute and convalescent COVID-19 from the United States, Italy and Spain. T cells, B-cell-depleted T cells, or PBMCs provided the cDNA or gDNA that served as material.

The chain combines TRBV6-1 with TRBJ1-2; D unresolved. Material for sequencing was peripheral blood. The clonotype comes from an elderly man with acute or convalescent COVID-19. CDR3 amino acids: CASSEFKEVSYGYTF. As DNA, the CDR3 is TGTGCCAGCAGTGAATTCAAGGAGGTGAGCTATGGCTACACCTTC.